This T cell receptor beta chain was captured by sequencing in a study of Ad26.COV2.S vaccination and SARS-CoV-2 variants. Study summary: Recipients of Ad26.COV2.S got it intramuscularly, once or twice 56 days apart. Whole-study results and caveats: Total T cell responses may have been underestimated by the TCR breadth and depth analyses. Measurement of non-spike TCR breadth gave similar results in vaccine and placebo recipients.

This CDR3 spans 13 amino acids. CDR1 SGHVS and CDR2 FQNEAQ come from the germline V gene. The germline V and J ends were trimmed by 5 bases and 4 bases, with 11 bases remaining between them. In regard to this clone: Its antigen is not identified.

Libraries were prepared by immunoSEQ multiplex PCR; TCRdb keeps only in-frame clonotypes and omits some of them. The sample has about 350,000 clones, roughly 90% seen once. Sample treatment: 15 to 20 received Ad26.COV2.S at low or high dose, single or two shots; 5 received placebo; per-sample allocation not given. Sampling was done on day 63 after the first vaccine or placebo injection. Boston supplied an adult donor aged 18-55 years. The origin of this receptor is a person between 18 and 65 years old who received the Ad26.COV2.S COVID-19 vaccine or a placebo. V is TRBV7-8 and J is TRBJ1-1; D might be TRBD1 (6 bases). Sequenced here: peripheral blood, sampled in a trial of Ad26.COV2.S vaccine versus placebo. CDR3 coding DNA: TGTGCCAGCAGCCGGGGGGCGCTCACTGAAGCTTTCTTT. Translated: CASSRGALTEAFF.